This T cell receptor (beta chain) was identified in a study of blood T cell repertoires in COVID-19. Study at large: COVID-19 samples collected from the United States, Italy and Spain covered acute and convalescent phases. In each case, the material was cDNA or gDNA derived from T cells, B-cell-depleted T cells, or PBMCs.

Assay used: immunoSEQ multiplex PCR; TCRdb lists only in-frame clones, some missing. The data show about 300,000 clones, 85% to 90% seen once. This CDR3 spans 15 amino acids. From germline, CDR1 is KGHSH and CDR2 LQKENI. Participants came from 20 to 25 US areas, aged about 18 to 89 years. Participants' reported clinical history set cohort assignment. On this clone: At one end the junction does not follow the germline gene, possibly because of a read error. Other DNA sequences in the same sample also yield this CDR3.

This receptor was identified in a man younger than 40 who had recovered from COVID-19. Source material: PBMCs or T cells enriched from blood (not recorded which). This chain links TRBV18 with TRBJ1-4; the D gene is possibly TRBD1 (5 bases). CDR3 DNA: TGTGCTAGCTCACAGCAGGGTCCTACTAATGAAAAACTGTTTTTT. Translating gives CASSQQGPTNEKLFF. The whole variable domain, filled in from reference TRBV18 and TRBJ1-4, reads NAGVMQNPRHLVRRRGQEARLRCSPMKGHSHVYWYRQLPEEGLKFMVYLQKENIIDESGMPKERFSAEFPKEGPSILRIQQVVRGDSAAYFCASSQQGPTNEKLFFGSGTQLSVL.